Below are 32 T cell receptor beta chains sequenced from a single sample in a study of identifying expanded T cells in peripheral blood. Clones were sequenced by immunoSEQ multiplex PCR, and TCRdb holds only the in-frame ones, with some missing. Among some 76,000 clones listed, 90% were seen once. Sequences were obtained from blood. The receptor source for this set is a person aged 18 to 75 in good health.

This CDR3 is CASSLDIQETQYF. Written as DNA, the CDR3 is TGCGCCAGCAGCTTGGACATCCAAGAGACCCAGTACTTC. The chain links TRBV5-1 to TRBJ2-5; no clear D gene. Trimming removed 0 bases from V and 1 base from J, with 4 bases in between. The CDR3 length is 13 residues. Germline V lookup: CDR1 SGHRS, CDR2 YFSETQ.

The chain links TRBV9 to TRBJ2-4; maybe TRBD2 (5 bases). Trimming removed 0 bases at V and 6 bases at J, with 13 bases between. CDR1 SGDLS and CDR2 YYNGEE come from the germline V gene. The CDR3 loop spans 15 amino acids. CDR3 in amino acids: CASSVASSLGNIQYF. CDR3 DNA sequence: TGTGCCAGCAGCGTAGCTAGCAGTCTCGGAAACATTCAGTACTTC.

The gene calls are TRBV19 and TRBJ2-7; D may correspond to TRBD1 or TRBD2 (5 bases each). The germline gives CDR1 LNHDA, CDR2 SQIVND (reference sequence). V was cut by 5 bases and J by 0 bases, with 17 bases left in between. The CDR3 runs to 16 residues. CDR3 nucleotide sequence: TGTGCCAGTAGTGTATCGCCGGGACCGAGCTCCTACGAGCAGTACTTC. As protein: CASSVSPGPSSYEQYF.

The rearrangement links TRBV7-3 to TRBJ2-1; D is perhaps TRBD1 (6 bases). The CDR3 sequence is 13 residues long. Per the germline V gene, CDR1 is SGHTA and CDR2 is FQGTGA. V lost 5 bases and J lost 5, with 10 bases in between. CDR3 loop: CASSLGQNNEQFF. The DNA for the CDR3 is TGTGCCAGCAGCCTAGGACAGAACAATGAGCAGTTCTTC.

The chain couples TRBV7-2 to TRBJ1-2; a weak D match, TRBD1 (6 bases). CDR3 size: 15 residues. Between the trimmed V and J ends, which lost 5 bases and 6 bases, there was a span of 19 bases. Germline assignment: CDR1 SGHTA and CDR2 FQGNSA. The CDR3 spells CASSLQGGDGNGYTF. DNA of the CDR3: TGTGCCAGCAGCCTCCAAGGGGGGGATGGAAATGGCTACACCTTC. Full variable domain (outside the CDR3, taken from reference TRBV7-2 and TRBJ1-2): GAGVSQSPSNKVTEKGKDVELRCDPISGHTALYWYRQSLGQGLEFLIYFQGNSAPDKSGLPSDRFSAERTGGSVSTLTIQRTQQEDSAVYLCASSLQGGDGNGYTFGSGTRLTVV.

The CDR3 bases are TGTGCCAGCTCACCACCCTTTGCCACCGGGGAGCTGTTTTTT. Protein: CASSPPFATGELFF. This chain links TRBV18 with TRBJ2-2; D gene ambiguous. CDR1 is KGHSH, CDR2 LQKENI, per germline. The CDR3 contains 14 residues. V shed 0 bases and J shed 4 bases, with 6 bases lying between them.

This clone came up once. The chain has TRBV7-8 and TRBJ2-1; D ambiguous. Germline V lookup: CDR1 SGHVS, CDR2 FQNEAQ. CDR3 length equals 15 residues. The ends were cut back, 1 base at V and 2 bases at J, with 9 bases in the middle. CDR3 nucleotide sequence: TGTGCCAGCAGCTTAGGTGGGCTGGCCTACAATGAGCAGTTCTTC. Protein sequence: CASSLGGLAYNEQFF.

This clone occurred a few times. V usage is TRBV19 and J usage is TRBJ2-7; D perhaps matches TRBD2 (5 bases). Trimming removed 4 bases at V and 3 bases at J, with 16 bases between. The CDR3 is 15 amino acids. Germline V lookup: CDR1 LNHDA, CDR2 SQIVND (reference sequence). CDR3 region: CASSTSSGIVYEQYF. For the CDR3, the DNA is TGTGCCAGTAGTACCTCGTCCGGGATAGTCTACGAGCAGTACTTC.

There are a few counts of this clone. This rearrangement joins TRBV7-2 to TRBJ2-5; 11 nucleotides agree with TRBD2. The CDR3 spans 16 residues. Germline V gene lookup returns CDR1 SGHTA and CDR2 FQGNSA. The J segment lost 9 bases and the V segment lost 1 base, leaving 10 bases of the junction unmatched. In nucleotides, the CDR3 is TGTGCCAGCAGCTTAGTAGCCTCTAGCGGGGGGTGGGCCCAGTACTTC. Translated: CASSLVASSGGWAQYF.

The genes are TRBV5-1 and TRBJ2-7; 12 nucleotides match TRBD1. J was trimmed by 6 bases and V by 1 base; bases with no gene match: 8. Per the germline V gene, CDR1 is SGHRS and CDR2 is YFSETQ. The CDR3 is made up of 16 amino acids. DNA of the CDR3: TGCGCCAGCAGCTTGATCGCCGGGACAGGGGGCCTCGAGCAGTACTTC. Protein: CASSLIAGTGGLEQYF.

This clone was observed a single time. At one end the junction does not follow the germline gene, possibly because of a read error. The gene calls are TRBV19 and TRBJ2-1, with 11 nucleotides matching TRBD2. The CDR3 totals 15 residues. Germline CDR1 and CDR2: LNHDA and SQIVND (reference sequence). The DNA of the CDR3 is TGTGCCAGTAGAATAGCGGGAGGGGCCTACAATGAGCAGTTCTTC. As protein: CASRIAGGAYNEQFF.

The V gene is TRBV9, the J gene TRBJ2-7, with 7 bases identical to TRBD2. This CDR3 comprises 14 residues. CDR1 SGDLS and CDR2 YYNGEE come from the germline V gene. V was clipped by 0 bases and J by 6 bases; unmatched bases: 6. CDR3: CASSVGGGVSEQYF. The CDR3 nucleotides are TGTGCCAGCAGCGTAGGTGGGGGGGTAAGCGAGCAGTACTTC.

The chain has TRBV28 and TRBJ2-2; D tentatively fits TRBD1 or TRBD2 (6 bases each). The CDR3 spans 13 residues. The V end lost 8 bases, the J end lost 5 bases, and 12 bases lay between the germline ends. Germline CDR1 and CDR2: MDHEN and SYDVKM. CDR3 DNA: TGTGCCAGCGGAGGGACATCAACCGGGGAGCTGTTTTTT. Amino acid sequence: CASGGTSTGELFF.

This clone was recorded a few times. The chain combines TRBV28 with TRBJ1-5; D gene ambiguous. The CDR3 is made up of 15 amino acids. The V and J ends lost 3 bases and 5 bases respectively, with 14 bases between them. CDR1 is MDHEN, CDR2 SYDVKM, per germline. CDR3 DNA sequence: TGTGCCAGCAGTTTCTTTAGGGCCACTCATCAGCCCCAGCATTTT. Translation: CASSFFRATHQPQHF.

This chain uses TRBV7-2 with TRBJ2-7; D possibly corresponds to TRBD2 (7 bases). The germline CDR1 and CDR2 sequences are SGHTA and FQGNSA. The CDR3 runs to 16 residues. With 0 bases removed from V and 7 bases from J, the gap between germline ends came to 19 bases. CDR3 sequence: CASSLAAGAAMGEQYF. CDR3 DNA sequence: TGTGCCAGCAGCTTAGCGGCGGGGGCCGCCATGGGGGAGCAGTACTTC.

V usage is TRBV19 and J usage is TRBJ2-7; a weak D match, TRBD1 (6 bases). Per the germline V gene, CDR1 is LNHDA and CDR2 is SQIVND (reference sequence). This CDR3 has 15 amino acids. The V end lost 3 bases, the J end lost 2 bases, and 14 bases lay between the germline ends. The CDR3 DNA reads TGTGCCAGTAGTATTCGAGGGGGTGAGACCTACGAGCAGTACTTC. Protein sequence: CASSIRGGETYEQYF.

This clone appeared a few times. The rearrangement joins TRBV14 to TRBJ2-5, with D unclear. CDR1 is SGHDN and CDR2 is FVKESK in the germline V gene. Trimming removed 0 bases from V and 10 bases from J, with 15 bases in between. The CDR3 covers 14 residues. CDR3 protein: CASSQEPHYGVQYF. The CDR3 nucleotides are TGTGCCAGCAGCCAAGAACCCCACTATGGGGTCCAGTACTTC. The variable domain in full, with the rest retrieved from reference TRBV14 and TRBJ2-5, is EAGVTQFPSHSVIEKGQTVTLRCDPISGHDNLYWYRRVMGKEIKFLLHFVKESKQDESGMPNNRFLAERTGGTYSTLKVQPAELEDSGVYFCASSQEPHYGVQYFGPGTRLLVL.

The chain has TRBV6-1 and TRBJ1-2; no clear D. Trimming cost V 3 bases and J 0 bases, with 8 bases left between them. CDR3 length: 14 amino acids. Germline assignment: CDR1 MNHNS and CDR2 SASEGT. CDR3 loop: CASSEEWANYGYTF. The CDR3, as DNA: TGTGCCAGCAGTGAGGAATGGGCTAACTATGGCTACACCTTC.

The chain employs TRBV7-6 and TRBJ2-7; D gene uncertain. Per the germline V gene, CDR1 is SGHVS and CDR2 is FNYEAQ. V lost 1 base and J lost 4, with 14 bases in between. The CDR3 has 15 residues. The CDR3: CASSLGQETFYEQYF. CDR3 nucleotides: TGTGCCAGCAGCTTAGGCCAGGAAACCTTTTACGAGCAGTACTTC.

This clone appeared once. This chain connects TRBV6-5 to TRBJ2-3, with 7 positions matching TRBD2. V trimming: 5 bases; J trimming: 5 bases; junction bases outside the gene matches: 7. The CDR3 runs 14 residues. Germline V gives CDR1 MNHEY, CDR2 SVGAGI. The CDR3 DNA is TGTGCCAGCAGTCGGAGGGGAGGGCAAGATACGCAGTATTTT. As protein: CASSRRGGQDTQYF.

This clone was detected only a few times. The chain joins TRBV14 to TRBJ2-1; TRBD2 aligns across 11 bases. In germline, CDR1 is SGHDN, CDR2 FVKESK. CDR3 length: 19 amino acids. V lost 1 base and J lost 0; bases outside the gene matches: 8. CDR3 sequence (DNA): TGTGCCAGCAGCCAAGGGGGACTAGCGGAGTTTTTCTCCTACAATGAGCAGTTCTTC. Translation: CASSQGGLAEFFSYNEQFF.

The V and J genes are TRBV7-2 and TRBJ1-5; D unclear. In germline, CDR1 is SGHTA, CDR2 FQGNSA. The V gene lost 5 bases and the J gene lost 1 base, with 6 bases spanning the gap. The CDR3 spans 13 residues. The CDR3: CASSISSNQPQHF. DNA of the CDR3: TGTGCCAGCAGCATCAGCAGCAATCAGCCCCAGCATTTT.

The table lists this clone with a few counts. The chain recombines TRBV14 with TRBJ2-3; D ambiguous. CDR3 size: 14 residues. From germline, CDR1 is SGHDN and CDR2 FVKESK. V shed 4 bases and J shed 1 base, with 9 bases lying between them. The chain's CDR3 is CASSRLEGTDTQYF. The CDR3 region has the DNA TGTGCCAGCAGCCGCCTTGAAGGCACAGATACGCAGTATTTT.

V and J are TRBV15 and TRBJ1-1; D gene unclear. Germline CDR1 reads LNHNV; CDR2 reads YYDKDF (reference sequence). The CDR3 has 14 residues. Deletions cut 1 base from V and 0 bases from J, with 6 bases between. CDR3 loop: CATSRVGLNTEAFF. CDR3 coding DNA: TGTGCCACCAGCAGAGTTGGTCTGAACACTGAAGCTTTCTTT.

The sample holds a few counts of this clone. V is TRBV2 and J is TRBJ2-7; D possibly corresponds to TRBD1 (7 bases). The CDR3 is 14 residues long. Deletions cut 8 bases from V and 4 bases from J, with 18 bases between. Germline CDR1 reads SNHLY; CDR2 reads FYNNEI. The CDR3 loop is CASRPPGGLYEQYF. Written as DNA, the CDR3 is TGTGCCAGCCGCCCTCCAGGGGGGCTGTACGAGCAGTACTTC.

The J gene is TRBJ1-3, the V gene TRBV5-4; D is unclear. Trimming removed 0 bases at V and 1 base at J, with 14 bases between. The CDR3 extends over 17 amino acids. Germline V gives CDR1 SGHNT, CDR2 YYREEE (reference sequence). CDR3 DNA sequence: TGTGCCAGCAGCTTGGATGGTGCCGCGAGGTCTGGAAACACCATATATTTT. It encodes CASSLDGAARSGNTIYF. Full variable domain (remainder filled in from reference TRBV5-4 and TRBJ1-3): ETGVTQSPTHLIKTRGQQVTLRCSSQSGHNTVSWYQQALGQGPQFIFQYYREEENGRGNFPPRFSGLQFPNYSSELNVNALELDDSALYLCASSLDGAARSGNTIYFGEGSWLTVV.

The DNA of the CDR3 is TGCGCCAGCAGCCAAGAACAGATTTCACCCCTCCACTTT. Protein: CASSQEQISPLHF. The chain combines TRBV4-3 with TRBJ1-6; no clear D. CDR3 size: 13 residues. From germline, CDR1 is LGHNA and CDR2 YSLEER. Trimming removed 0 bases at V and 9 bases at J, with 6 bases between.

The V call is TRBV25-1, the J call TRBJ2-5, with TRBD1 matching 8 bases. The J call may be incorrect, as the DNA end agrees better with TRBJ2-7. The CDR3 sequence is 14 residues long. The V gene's germline CDR1 is MGHDK and CDR2 SYGVNS. CDR3 sequence: CASSEQGATYEQYF. CDR3 DNA sequence: TGTGCCAGCAGTGAACAGGGGGCCACCTACGAGCAGTACTTC.

V usage is TRBV10-3 and J usage is TRBJ2-2; 7 bases are shared with TRBD2. The V and J ends lost 4 bases and 6 bases, in that order; junction bases with no gene match: 8. Germline values: CDR1 ENHRY, CDR2 SYGVKD. The CDR3 length is 15 residues. CDR3 DNA: TGTGCCATCAGTGGCCAAACAACTAGCGCCGGGGAGCTGTTTTTT. Its protein is CAISGQTTSAGELFF.

V is TRBV7-9 and J is TRBJ2-3; D may be TRBD1 (5 bases). V gave up 1 base and J gave up 2 bases, with 16 bases separating them. This CDR3 comprises 17 residues. Germline-derived CDR1 and CDR2 are SEHNR and FQNEAQ (reference sequence). The CDR3 DNA reads TGTGCCAGCAGCTTAGTTTATTCAGGGTCCTACACAGATACGCAGTATTTT. It yields the protein CASSLVYSGSYTDTQYF. The variable domain in full, completed from reference TRBV7-9 and TRBJ2-3, reads DTGVSQNPRHKITKRGQNVTFRCDPISEHNRLYWYRQTLGQGPEFLTYFQNEAQLEKSRLLSDRFSAERPKGSFSTLEIQRTEQGDSAMYLCASSLVYSGSYTDTQYFGPGTRLTVL.

This chain connects TRBV18 to TRBJ1-4; D remains unclear. The V end was cut by 3 bases, the J end by 0 bases, with 2 bases between. Germline CDR1 is KGHSH and CDR2 is LQKENI. The CDR3 loop spans 13 amino acids. The CDR3 spells CASSPATNEKLFF. DNA of the CDR3: TGTGCCAGCTCACCTGCAACTAATGAAAAACTGTTTTTT.

V gene TRBV7-2 combines with J gene TRBJ2-7; TRBD2 matches 12 bases. Germline lookup yields CDR1 SGHTA and CDR2 FQGNSA. The trim removed 6 bases at V and 4 bases at J, leaving 4 bases unmatched. The length of the CDR3 is 14 residues. This CDR3 reads CASRRTSGAYEQYF. The CDR3 DNA sequence: TGTGCCAGCAGGCGGACTAGCGGGGCGTACGAGCAGTACTTC.